These T cell receptor beta chains were read from a single sample in a study of cytotoxic CD8 clonotypes in ibrutinib-treated CLL. Clones were read by immunoSEQ multiplex PCR, and TCRdb kept only the in-frame ones, dropping some. The sample has roughly 60,000 clones, 65% to 75% seen once. The sequenced sample was PBMCs, obtained after 12 months of ibrutinib treatment. The receptors here all came from a human donor with chronic lymphocytic leukemia. Each CDR3 is given with its conserved first and last residue. D genes are given only for firm matches. The size entry is marked missing in some rows and otherwise reads once, few, many or a size class.

>-|TRBD1|TRBJ2-2|TRBV5-1
TGCGCCAGCGGACAGGGCGGGGAGCTGTTTTTT
CASGQGGELFF
>-|-|TRBJ2-7|TRBV6-5
TGTGCCAGCAGTCCGACCCTTACTACCCGCTACGAGCAGTACTTC
CASSPTLTTRYEQYF
>-|-|TRBJ2-1|TRBV27
TGTGCCAGCAGTTCCCCGTTTCATGAGCAGTTCTTC
CASSSPFHEQFF
>-|-|TRBJ2-7|TRBV6-1
TGTGCCAGCAGTGAGGGTGGGGCGTCCTACGAGCAGTACTTC
CASSEGGASYEQYF
>many|-|TRBJ2-6|TRBV19
TGTGCCAGTAGTCTCCCGGGTGTGCCAGGGAGGTCTGGGGCCAACGTCCTGACTTTC
CASSLPGVPGRSGANVLTF
>once|-|TRBJ2-5|TRBV4-2
TGTGCCAGCAGCCAAGGACTGCAAGGGGAGACCCAGTACTTC
CASSQGLQGETQYF
>-|TRBD1|TRBJ1-5|TRBV11-2
TGTGCCAGCAGCTTACTACAGGGGCGGGGTCAGCCCCAGCATTTT
CASSLLQGRGQPQHF
>-|-|TRBJ2-1|TRBV19
TGTGCCAGTAGTCCCTTAAAAACCAGCTCCTACAATGAGCAGTTCTTC
CASSPLKTSSYNEQFF
>-|TRBD1|TRBJ1-1|TRBV6-1
TGTGCCAGCAGTTCCCAGGGGGCTGGCACTGAAGCTTTCTTT
CASSSQGAGTEAFF
>-|-|TRBJ2-7|TRBV19
TGTGCCAGTAGTATAAATCACAGGGAGTTGGCATACGAGCAGTACTTC
CASSINHRELAYEQYF
>few|TRBD2|TRBJ2-7|TRBV6-6
TGTGCCAGCAGTCCCCCGGGAGGGAGTGAATACTACGAGCAGTACTTC
CASSPPGGSEYYEQYF
>-|-|TRBJ1-2|TRBV14
TGTGCCAGCAGCCAATCACCTTTGAATCAGGGAAACTATGGCTACACCTTC
CASSQSPLNQGNYGYTF
>-|TRBD2|TRBJ2-2|TRBV7-2
TGTGCCAGCAGCCCAGCGGGAGGGCCTAGCGGGGAGCTGTTTTTT
CASSPAGGPSGELFF
>-|-|TRBJ1-1|TRBV10-3
TGTGCCATCAGTGACCCGTGGAGTTCGAACACTGAAGCTTTCTTT
CAISDPWSSNTEAFF
>-|-|TRBJ1-5|TRBV5-4
TGTGCCAGCAGCTTAGGGAGCCTTCGGCCCCAGCATTTT
CASSLGSLRPQHF
>once|TRBD1|TRBJ2-1|TRBV10-3
TGTGCCATCAGTTCAAGGACAGGGCAAATCGCCAATGAGCAGTTCTTC
CAISSRTGQIANEQFF
>-|TRBD2|TRBJ2-5|TRBV4-2
TGTGCCAGCAGCCAAGACCTAGCGGGAGTAGAGACCCAGTACTTC
CASSQDLAGVETQYF
>-|-|TRBJ2-5|TRBV7-3
TGTGCCAGCAGCAGAGGGAACCAAGAGACCCAGTACTTC
CASSRGNQETQYF
>-|TRBD1|TRBJ1-1|TRBV29-1
TGCAGCGTGGGAGACAGGGTAACTGAAGCTTTCTTT
CSVGDRVTEAFF
>-|TRBD1|TRBJ2-7|TRBV6-5
TGTGCCAGCAGTTACCGGGACAGGACCTACGAGCAGTACTTC
CASSYRDRTYEQYF
>-|-|TRBJ1-5|TRBV27
TGTGCCAGCAGTTTCGGGACGGAGCCGGGGGCCCAGCATTTT
CASSFGTEPGAQHF
>-|-|TRBJ2-5|TRBV7-2
TGTGCCAGCAGCTTAAACGGTGTTGTAGAGACCCAGTACTTC
CASSLNGVVETQYF
>-|TRBD2|TRBJ2-3|TRBV10-2
TGCGCCAGCAGTGATGTAGCGGGAGGTACAGATACGCAGTATTTT
CASSDVAGGTDTQYF
>-|-|TRBJ1-5|TRBV30
TGTGCCTGGAGTGTTGGGGGGAATCAGCCCCAGCATTTT
CAWSVGGNQPQHF
>-|TRBD1|TRBJ1-2|TRBV27
TGTGCCAGCAGTTTAACGGGACAGGGCAACTATGGCTACACCTTC
CASSLTGQGNYGYTF
>-|TRBD2|TRBJ2-3|TRBV29-1
TGCAGCGTTGAAGAAGGCGGGAGGTACACAGATACGCAGTATTTT
CSVEEGGRYTDTQYF
>-|TRBD2|TRBJ2-1|TRBV5-1
TGCGCCAGCGGGACTAGCGGGAATTACAATGAGCAGTTCTTC
CASGTSGNYNEQFF
>-|-|TRBJ1-4|TRBV19
TGTGCCAGTGCGATTGCAACTAATGAAAAACTGTTTTTT
CASAIATNEKLFF
>once|-|TRBJ2-4|TRBV5-6
TGTGCCAGCAGCTTGGCTGGAAACATTCAGTACTTC
CASSLAGNIQYF
>-|-|TRBJ2-7|TRBV29-1
TGCAGCGTCCGAACCATGGTGCCCTCATACGAGCAGTACTTC
CSVRTMVPSYEQYF
>-|-|TRBJ2-1|TRBV27
TGTGCCAGCAGTTTAAGCAGGGTGGAAAATGAGCAGTTCTTC
CASSLSRVENEQFF
>-|-|TRBJ1-5|TRBV6-6
TGTGCCAGCAGTTACTCCGGTCAGCCCCAGCATTTT
CASSYSGQPQHF
>-|TRBD2|TRBJ2-3|TRBV2
TGTGCCAGCAGTGAAGGCCGCGGGAGGGCCGGAGATACGCAGTATTTT
CASSEGRGRAGDTQYF
>-|-|TRBJ1-5|TRBV27
TGTGCCAGCAGTTTTACAGCGATAAGTAGCAATCAGCCCCAGCATTTT
CASSFTAISSNQPQHF
>once|-|TRBJ2-7|TRBV18
TGTGCCAGCTCACCAGGGATCGGGGACGAGCAGTACTTC
CASSPGIGDEQYF
>-|TRBD1|TRBJ2-6|TRBV4-1
TGCGCCAGCAGCCGTCGGGGACAGGGGGCTGGGGCCAACGTCCTGACTTTC
CASSRRGQGAGANVLTF
>-|TRBD1|TRBJ2-7|TRBV27
TGTGCCAGCAGTTTGTCGGACAGGACCTACGAGCAGTACTTC
CASSLSDRTYEQYF
>-|-|TRBJ2-1|TRBV18
TGTGCCAGCTCACCTTTTGGAGGGATAGGGAATGAGCAGTTCTTC
CASSPFGGIGNEQFF
>few|TRBD1|TRBJ2-5|TRBV7-9
TGTGCCAGCAGCTTAGGGGCAGGGGGCCAAGAGACCCAGTACTTC
CASSLGAGGQETQYF
>-|-|TRBJ2-3|TRBV4-2
TGTGCCAGCAGCCAATCCATGGGACTCGGAACGATGCGGACGCAGTATTTT
CASSQSMGLGTMRTQYF
>-|-|TRBJ2-1|TRBV7-9
TGTGCCAGCAGCTCAGAGTACAATGAGCAGTTCTTC
CASSSEYNEQFF
>-|TRBD1|TRBJ1-5|TRBV28
TGTGCCAGCAGTTCAGGACAGGGGATTGGAAATCAGCCCCAGCATTTT
CASSSGQGIGNQPQHF
>-|TRBD2|TRBJ2-7|TRBV11-3
TGTGCCAGCAGCTTAGTTGTTAGCGGGAGGAACGAGCAGTACTTC
CASSLVVSGRNEQYF
>few|-|TRBJ2-2|TRBV21-1
TGTGCCAGCAGCACCGGACTAGCGGACAGAACCGGGGAGCTGTTTTTT
CASSTGLADRTGELFF
>many|-|TRBJ1-2|TRBV18
TGTGCCAGCTCACCTAGACCGTCTGATGGCTACACCTTC
CASSPRPSDGYTF
>-|TRBD1|TRBJ1-4|TRBV4-1
TGCGCCAGCAGCCAAGACCCCAGGGGGTTGACTGAAAAACTGTTTTTT
CASSQDPRGLTEKLFF
>-|-|TRBJ1-2|TRBV28
TGTGCCAGCAGTTTACCATTTAGGACAGTTAACTATGGCTACACCTTC
CASSLPFRTVNYGYTF
>-|TRBD1|TRBJ2-1|TRBV7-3
TGTGCCAGCAGCCCACCGGGACAGGGTCTCAATGAGCAGTTCTTC
CASSPPGQGLNEQFF
>-|TRBD1|TRBJ2-1|TRBV7-2
TGTGCCAGCAGCTTAGCACGGGACAGGGGAAACAATGAGCAGTTCTTC
CASSLARDRGNNEQFF
>few|-|TRBJ2-5|TRBV19
TGTGCCAGTAGTATAGACCCCGGACAGAAAGAGACCCAGTACTTC
CASSIDPGQKETQYF
>-|TRBD1|TRBJ2-7|TRBV9
TGTGCCAGCAGCGCAGAGGACAGGCCCTCCTACGAGCAGTACTTC
CASSAEDRPSYEQYF